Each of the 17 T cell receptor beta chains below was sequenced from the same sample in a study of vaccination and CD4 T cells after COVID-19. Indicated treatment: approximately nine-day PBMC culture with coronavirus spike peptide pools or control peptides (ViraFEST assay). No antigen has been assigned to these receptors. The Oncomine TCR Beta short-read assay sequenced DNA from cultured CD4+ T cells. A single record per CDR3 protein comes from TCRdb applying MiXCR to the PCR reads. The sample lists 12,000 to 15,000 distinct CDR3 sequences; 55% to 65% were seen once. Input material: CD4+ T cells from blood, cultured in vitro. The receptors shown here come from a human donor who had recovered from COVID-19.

The CDR3 protein is CASSGAGLAGAYEQYF. Written as DNA, the CDR3 is TGTGCCAGCTCGGGGGCGGGACTAGCGGGCGCCTACGAGCAGTACTTC. This chain uses TRBV18 with TRBJ2-7; 12 bases line up with TRBD2. The CDR3 sequence is 16 residues long. Germline trimming cut 6 bases from V and 2 bases from J; bases unmatched to any gene: 8. The germline V gene has CDR1 KGHSH and CDR2 LQKENI. The whole variable domain, filled in from reference TRBV18 and TRBJ2-7, reads NAGVMQNPRHLVRRRGQEARLRCSPMKGHSHVYWYRQLPEEGLKFMVYLQKENIIDESGMPKERFSAEFPKEGPSILRIQQVVRGDSAAYFCASSGAGLAGAYEQYFGPGTRLTVT.

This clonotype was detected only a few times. CDR3 sequence reads: CASTSGSGRADTQYF. DNA for the CDR3: TGCGCCAGCACATCGGGTAGCGGGAGAGCAGATACGCAGTATTTT. The rearrangement links TRBV5-1 to TRBJ2-3; 9 positions match TRBD2. V lost 6 bases to trimming and J lost 4 bases; unmatched junction nucleotides: 9. Germline CDR1 is SGHRS and CDR2 is YFSETQ. This CDR3 comprises 15 residues.

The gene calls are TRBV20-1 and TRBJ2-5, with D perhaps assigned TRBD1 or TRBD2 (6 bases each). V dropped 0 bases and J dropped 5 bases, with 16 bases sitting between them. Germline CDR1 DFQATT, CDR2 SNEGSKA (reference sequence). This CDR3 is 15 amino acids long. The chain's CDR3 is CSARDEGGVGETQYF. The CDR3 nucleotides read TGCAGTGCTAGAGATGAGGGGGGCGTGGGGGAGACCCAGTACTTC.

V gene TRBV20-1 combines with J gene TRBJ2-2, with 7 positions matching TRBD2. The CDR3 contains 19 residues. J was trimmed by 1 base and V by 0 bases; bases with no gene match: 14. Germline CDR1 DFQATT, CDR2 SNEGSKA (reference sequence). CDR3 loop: CSARDRHWGGTQNTGELFF. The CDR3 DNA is TGCAGTGCTAGAGACCGCCACTGGGGGGGGACTCAGAACACCGGGGAGCTGTTTTTT.

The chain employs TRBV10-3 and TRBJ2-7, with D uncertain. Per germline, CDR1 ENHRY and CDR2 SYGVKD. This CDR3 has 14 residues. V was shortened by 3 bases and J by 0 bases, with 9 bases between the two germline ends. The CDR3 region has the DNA TGTGCCATCAGTGATTTGCAGGCCTCCTACGAGCAGTACTTC. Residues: CAISDLQASYEQYF.

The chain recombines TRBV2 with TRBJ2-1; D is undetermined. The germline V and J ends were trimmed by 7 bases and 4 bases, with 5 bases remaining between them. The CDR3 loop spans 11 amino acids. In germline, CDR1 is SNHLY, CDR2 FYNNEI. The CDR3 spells CASKDYNEQFF. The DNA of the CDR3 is TGTGCCAGCAAGGATTACAATGAGCAGTTCTTC.

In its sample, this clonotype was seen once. CDR3 in amino acids: CASSMGGLGHQPQHF. CDR3 nucleotides: TGTGCCAGTAGTATGGGGGGACTTGGCCATCAGCCCCAGCATTTT. The chain recombines TRBV19 with TRBJ1-5; the D gene is possibly TRBD1 (5 bases). Trimming pared 3 bases from V and 5 bases from J, leaving 14 bases between. CDR1 LNHDA and CDR2 SQIVND come from the germline V gene (reference sequence). There are 15 residues in the CDR3.

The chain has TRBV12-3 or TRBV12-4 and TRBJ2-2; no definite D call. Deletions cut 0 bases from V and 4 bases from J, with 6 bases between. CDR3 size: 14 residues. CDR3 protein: CASSLASLTGELFF. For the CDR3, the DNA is TGTGCCAGCAGTTTAGCCAGCCTCACCGGGGAGCTGTTTTTT.

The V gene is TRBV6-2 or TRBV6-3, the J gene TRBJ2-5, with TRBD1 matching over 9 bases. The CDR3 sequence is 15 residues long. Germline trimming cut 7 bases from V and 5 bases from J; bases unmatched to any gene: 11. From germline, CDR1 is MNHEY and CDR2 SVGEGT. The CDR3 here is CASISGTGSSETQYF. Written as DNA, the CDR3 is TGTGCCAGCATCTCCGGGACAGGGTCTTCGGAGACCCAGTACTTC.

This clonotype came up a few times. CDR3 loop: CASSLGLLIGSPLHF. The CDR3 DNA is TGTGCCAGCAGCTTAGGTCTTTTAATAGGATCACCCCTCCACTTT. The V gene is TRBV7-8, the J gene TRBJ1-6, with D unclear. Germline V gene sequence: CDR1 SGHVS, CDR2 FQNEAQ. Trimming cost V 1 base and J 10 bases, with 14 bases left between them. This CDR3 is 15 amino acids long.

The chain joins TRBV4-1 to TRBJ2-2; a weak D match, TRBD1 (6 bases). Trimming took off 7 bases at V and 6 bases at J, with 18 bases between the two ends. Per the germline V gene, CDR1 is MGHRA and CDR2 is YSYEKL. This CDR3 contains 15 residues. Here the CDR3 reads CASTRGGAGPGELFF. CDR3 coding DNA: TGCGCCAGCACCCGAGGGGGAGCAGGACCCGGGGAGCTGTTTTTT.

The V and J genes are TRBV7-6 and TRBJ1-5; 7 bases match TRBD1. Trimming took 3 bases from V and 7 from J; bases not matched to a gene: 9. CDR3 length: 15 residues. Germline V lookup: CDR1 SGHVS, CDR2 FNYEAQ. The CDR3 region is CASSFRIDREQPQHF. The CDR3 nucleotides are TGTGCCAGCAGCTTCCGAATCGACAGGGAGCAGCCCCAGCATTTT.

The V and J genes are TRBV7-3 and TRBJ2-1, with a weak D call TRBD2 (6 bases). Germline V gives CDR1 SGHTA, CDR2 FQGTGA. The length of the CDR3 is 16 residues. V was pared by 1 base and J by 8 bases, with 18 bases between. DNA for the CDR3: TGTGCCAGCAGCTTAATGGGGCCGGGAGCGTCTGATGAGCAGTTCTTC. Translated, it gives CASSLMGPGASDEQFF.

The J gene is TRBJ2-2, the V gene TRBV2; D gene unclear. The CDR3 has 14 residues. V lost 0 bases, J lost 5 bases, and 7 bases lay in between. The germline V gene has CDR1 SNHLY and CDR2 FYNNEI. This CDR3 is CASSEALPTGELFF. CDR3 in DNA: TGTGCCAGCAGTGAAGCACTGCCAACCGGGGAGCTGTTTTTT.

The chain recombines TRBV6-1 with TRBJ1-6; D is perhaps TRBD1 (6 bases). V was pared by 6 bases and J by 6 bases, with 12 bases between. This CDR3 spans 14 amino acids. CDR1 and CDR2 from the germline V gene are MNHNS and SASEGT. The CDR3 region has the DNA TGTGCCAGCAGAGACTACAGGGTTAATTCACCCCTCCACTTT. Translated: CASRDYRVNSPLHF.

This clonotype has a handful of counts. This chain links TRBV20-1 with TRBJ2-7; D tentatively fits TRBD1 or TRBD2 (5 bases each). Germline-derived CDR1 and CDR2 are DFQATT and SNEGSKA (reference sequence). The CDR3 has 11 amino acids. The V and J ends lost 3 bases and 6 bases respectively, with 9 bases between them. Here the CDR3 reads CSARPGTEQYF. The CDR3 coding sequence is TGCAGTGCTAGGCCCGGGACCGAGCAGTACTTC.

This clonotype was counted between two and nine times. In nucleotides, the CDR3 is TGCAGTGCTAGAGATCAGGGCGTAGGGTGGGAGACCCAGTACTTC. Translating it yields CSARDQGVGWETQYF. V and J are TRBV20-1 and TRBJ2-5; possibly TRBD1 for D (5 bases). Per the germline V gene, CDR1 is DFQATT and CDR2 is SNEGSKA (reference sequence). The CDR3 runs to 15 residues. Between the trimmed V and J ends, which lost 0 bases and 5 bases, there was a span of 16 bases.